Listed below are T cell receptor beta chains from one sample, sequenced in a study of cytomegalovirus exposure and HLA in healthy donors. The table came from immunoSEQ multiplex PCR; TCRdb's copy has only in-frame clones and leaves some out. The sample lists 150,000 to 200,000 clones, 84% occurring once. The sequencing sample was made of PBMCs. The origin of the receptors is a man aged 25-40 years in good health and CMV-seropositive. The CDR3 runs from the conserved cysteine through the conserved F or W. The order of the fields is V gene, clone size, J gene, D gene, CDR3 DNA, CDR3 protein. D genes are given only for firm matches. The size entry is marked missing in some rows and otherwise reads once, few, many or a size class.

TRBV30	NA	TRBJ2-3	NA	TGTGCCCGTTCTTTAGGAGGGGATACGCAGTATTTT	CARSLGGDTQYF
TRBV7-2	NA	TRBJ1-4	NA	TGTGCCAGCAGCTTAGAAGGAGCCCCGCCCTTCATTTTT	CASSLEGAPPFIF
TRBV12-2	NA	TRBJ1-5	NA	TGTGCAAGTCGCCTAGCGCTCCCGGGGGGCCGTGGGCCCCAGCATTTT	CASRLALPGGRGPQHF
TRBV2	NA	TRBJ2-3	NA	TGTGCCAGCAGTCGGTACACAGATACGCAGTATTTT	CASSRYTDTQYF
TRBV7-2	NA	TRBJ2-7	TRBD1	TGTGCCAGCAGATTCAGCCCGGGACAGGGCTCCTACGAGCAGTACTTC	CASRFSPGQGSYEQYF
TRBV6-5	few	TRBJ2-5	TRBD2	TGTGCCAGCAGAGCGGGAGACCGCCAAGAGACCCAGTACTTC	CASRAGDRQETQYF
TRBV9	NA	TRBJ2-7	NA	TGTGCCAGCAGCGTAGGGGACATTAGCTCCTACGAGCAGTACTTC	CASSVGDISSYEQYF
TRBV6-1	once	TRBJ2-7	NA	TGTGCCAGCAGTGAAGGCAGGGCCAGCGAGCAGTACTTC	CASSEGRASEQYF
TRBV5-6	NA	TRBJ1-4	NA	TGTGCCAGCAGCTTGTTCGGGTTATCAAGTTTGAAAAAACTGTTTTTT	CASSLFGLSSLKKLFF
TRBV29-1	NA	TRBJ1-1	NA	TGCAGCGTTGAAGGGGGAGCGGATGAAGCTTTCTTT	CSVEGGADEAFF
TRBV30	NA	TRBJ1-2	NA	TGTGCCTGGAGTTCCCAGGTAGACAATGGCTACACCTTC	CAWSSQVDNGYTF
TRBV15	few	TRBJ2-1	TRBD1	TGTGCCACCGGCAACAGGGGAGCCCACAATGAGCAGTTCTTC	CATGNRGAHNEQFF
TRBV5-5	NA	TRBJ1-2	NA	TGTGCCAGCAGCTTGGGACTGGAAGGCGTGGAAACCTTC	CASSLGLEGVETF
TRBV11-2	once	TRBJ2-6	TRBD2	TGTGCCAGCAGCCGCAATCCTAGCGGGGGCTCTGGGGCCAACGTCCTGACTTTC	CASSRNPSGGSGANVLTF
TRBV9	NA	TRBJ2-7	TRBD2	TGTGCCAGCAGCGTAAGACCGGGACTAGAAGCCGAGCAGTACTTC	CASSVRPGLEAEQYF
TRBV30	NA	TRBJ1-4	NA	TGTGCCTGGAGTGTAGTAGGGGCAACTAATGAAAAACTGTTTTTT	CAWSVVGATNEKLFF
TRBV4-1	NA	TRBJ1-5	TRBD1	TGCGCCAGCAGCCAAGGACAGGGTAGCAATCAGCCCCAGCATTTT	CASSQGQGSNQPQHF
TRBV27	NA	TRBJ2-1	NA	TGTGCCAGCAGTTTAACAAGAAATGAGCAGTTCTTC	CASSLTRNEQFF
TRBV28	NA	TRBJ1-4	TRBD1	TGTGCCAGCAGTCCGCAGGGGGGACAAGAAAAACTGTTTTTT	CASSPQGGQEKLFF
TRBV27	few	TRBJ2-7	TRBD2	TGTGCCAGCAGCCGAAGAGCGGGGCTCTCCTACGAGCAGTACTTC	CASSRRAGLSYEQYF
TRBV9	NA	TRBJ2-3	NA	TGTGCCAGCAGCGTAGGGACAGAAACTAGCACAGATACGCAGTATTTT	CASSVGTETSTDTQYF
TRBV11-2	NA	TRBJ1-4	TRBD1	TGTGCCAGCAGCCCCCAGGGGGCGAGTGAAAAACTGTTTTTT	CASSPQGASEKLFF
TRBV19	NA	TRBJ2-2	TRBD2	TGTGCCAGTAGCCTTAGCGGGGGGGACGGGGAGCTGTTTTTT	CASSLSGGDGELFF
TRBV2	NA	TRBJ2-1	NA	TGTGCCAGCAGTGACCCAGGGGCCATCAGCAACTCCTACAATGAGCAGTTCTTC	CASSDPGAISNSYNEQFF
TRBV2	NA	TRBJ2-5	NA	TGTGCCAGCAGCCTCCAAGAGACCCAGTACTTC	CASSLQETQYF
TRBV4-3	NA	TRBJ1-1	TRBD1	TGCGCCAGCAGCCCTCAGACAGGGGGTACTGAAGCTTTCTTT	CASSPQTGGTEAFF
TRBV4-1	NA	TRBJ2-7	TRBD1	TGCGCCAGCAGCCTCACGGACAGGGGAGGCTACGAGCAGTACTTC	CASSLTDRGGYEQYF
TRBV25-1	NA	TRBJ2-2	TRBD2	TGTGCCAGCAGTGGGTTCTTACTAGCGGGAGAAGCCGGGGAGCTGTTTTTT	CASSGFLLAGEAGELFF
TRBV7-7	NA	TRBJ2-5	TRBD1	TGTGCCAGCAGCTTAGGTTCAGGGGGCGGTGAGACCCAGTACTTC	CASSLGSGGGETQYF
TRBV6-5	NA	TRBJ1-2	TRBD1	TGTGCCAGCAGACCAGGGGGTGGGAATGGCTACACCTTC	CASRPGGGNGYTF
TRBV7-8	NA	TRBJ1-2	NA	TGTGCCAGCAGCTCAATCATGGGGAGCTTCTATGGCTACACCTTC	CASSSIMGSFYGYTF
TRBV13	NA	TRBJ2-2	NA	TGTGCCAGCAGCTTAGAAGGGGCCAACACCGGGGAGCTGTTTTTT	CASSLEGANTGELFF
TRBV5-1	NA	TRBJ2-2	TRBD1	TGCGCCAGCAGCACCCGTCCGGGACAGGGGGCGAGACTTCCCGGGGAGCTGTTTTTT	CASSTRPGQGARLPGELFF
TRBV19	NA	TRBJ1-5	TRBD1	TGTGCCAGTAATACCGGGACAGGGCGTAGACAGCCCCAGCATTTT	CASNTGTGRRQPQHF
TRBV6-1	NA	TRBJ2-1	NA	TGTGCCAGCCAATGGGAGGAGGCTCCTACATATGAGCAGTTCTTC	CASQWEEAPTYEQFF
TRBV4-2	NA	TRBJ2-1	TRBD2	TGTGCCAGCAGCCAAGATGCTAGCGGAGGCTACAATGAGCAGTTCTTC	CASSQDASGGYNEQFF
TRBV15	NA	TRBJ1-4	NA	TGTGCCACCAGCAGAGAGATGGCTTCTAATGAAAAACTGTTTTTT	CATSREMASNEKLFF
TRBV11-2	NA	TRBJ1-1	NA	TGTGCCAGCGGAGAGACGGTAAACACTGAAGCTTTCTTT	CASGETVNTEAFF
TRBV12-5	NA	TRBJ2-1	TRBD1	TGTGCTAGTGGTTTGGGAGGACAGGGGAGCTCCTACAATGAGCAGTTCTTC	CASGLGGQGSSYNEQFF
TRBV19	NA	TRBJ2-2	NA	TGTGCCAGCATGACAGTTTTTAACACCGGGGAGCTGTTTTTT	CASMTVFNTGELFF
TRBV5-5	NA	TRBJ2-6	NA	TGTGCCAGCAGCTTCTTGACAGAGGGGGCCAACGTCCTGACTTTC	CASSFLTEGANVLTF
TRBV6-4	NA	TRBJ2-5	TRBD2	TGTGCCAGCAGTGACCAGGCTAGCGGGAAGGAGACCCAGTACTTC	CASSDQASGKETQYF
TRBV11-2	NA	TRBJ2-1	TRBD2	TGTGCCGGGGCGCGGGAGGCGGGCTACAATGAGCAGTTCTTC	CAGAREAGYNEQFF
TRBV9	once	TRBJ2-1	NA	TGTGCCAGCAGCGTAGCCTCAGGTAACAATGAGCAGTTCTTC	CASSVASGNNEQFF
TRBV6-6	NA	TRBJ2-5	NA	TGTGCCAGCAGTTACTCGGGTAGCACTCAAGAGACCCAGTACTTC	CASSYSGSTQETQYF
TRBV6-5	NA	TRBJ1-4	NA	TGTGCCAGCAGTTATGGGGCGCCCACTAATGAAAAACTGTTTTTT	CASSYGAPTNEKLFF
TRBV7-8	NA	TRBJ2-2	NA	TGTGCCAGCAGCCCCCTGGAGCAGGGAACCGGGGAGCTGTTTTTT	CASSPLEQGTGELFF
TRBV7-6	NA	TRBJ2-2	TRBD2	TGTGCCAGCAGCTTGGGCGGGGGATTGGTTGACACCGGGGAGCTGTTTTTT	CASSLGGGLVDTGELFF
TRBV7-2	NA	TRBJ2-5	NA	TGTGCCAGCAGCTTTAGGGGGCAAGAGACCCAGTACTTC	CASSFRGQETQYF
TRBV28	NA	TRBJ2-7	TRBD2	TGTGCCAGCAGTTTGAGTAGCGGGGGGCCGGGGGAGCAGTACTTC	CASSLSSGGPGEQYF
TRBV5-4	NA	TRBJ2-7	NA	TGTGCCAGCAGCTTGGATGGCCATACCTACGAGCAGTACTTC	CASSLDGHTYEQYF
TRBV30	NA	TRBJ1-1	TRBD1	TGTGCCTGGACAGGGGGGAACACTGAAGCTTTCTTT	CAWTGGNTEAFF
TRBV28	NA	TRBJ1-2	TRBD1	TGTGCCAGCAGTTCCGGGGACAGCGGGTACTATGGCTACACCTTC	CASSSGDSGYYGYTF
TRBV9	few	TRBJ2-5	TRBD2	TGTGCCAGCAGCGTAGCTAGCGGGGGCCACGAAGAGACCCAGTACTTC	CASSVASGGHEETQYF